Each of the 25 T cell receptor beta chains below was sequenced from the same sample in a study of cytomegalovirus exposure and HLA in healthy donors (dated by TCRdb to 2017 to 2019). The method behind the library was the immunoSEQ multiplex PCR assay. For the multiplex PCR, a mixture combining 60 forward primers for TCR Vbeta segments and 13 reverse primers for TCR Jbeta segments was used. The table was pulled from immuneACCESS by TCRdb, which kept in-frame rearrangements only. Such tables lose some clones; where checked, under half of the loss comes from unresolved V genes, and the rest has no known cause. Across this sample there are about 200,000 clones, with around 70% seen only once. The ten most abundant clones make up 2.6% of the sample. Sequences were obtained from PBMCs. Receptors originate from a man aged 35 to 55 in good health and CMV-seropositive.

This clone was seen just once. CDR3 in amino acids: CASRPEGGSNGYTF. CDR3 nucleotide sequence: TGTGCCAGCCGACCTGAGGGGGGGAGCAATGGCTACACCTTC. The chain is built from TRBV6-5 and TRBJ1-2; D is possibly TRBD1 (6 bases). The CDR3 length is 14 residues. The V gene's germline CDR1 is MNHEY and CDR2 SVGAGI. The V end was cut by 8 bases, the J end by 6 bases, with 19 bases between.

The chain couples TRBV7-3 to TRBJ2-2, with D maybe TRBD1 (7 bases). The V and J ends lost 1 base and 5 bases respectively, with 14 bases between them. Germline CDR1 reads SGHTA; CDR2 reads FQGTGA. The length of the CDR3 is 16 residues. This chain's CDR3 is CASSLSGAGGTGELFF. The CDR3 DNA is TGTGCCAGCAGCTTAAGCGGGGCAGGGGGAACCGGGGAGCTGTTTTTT.

The gene calls are TRBV19 and TRBJ1-1; 7 bases line up with TRBD1. The V gene end was trimmed by 3 bases and the J gene end by 5 bases; junction bases not matched to a gene: 6. There are 14 residues in the CDR3. The germline gives CDR1 LNHDA, CDR2 SQIVND (reference sequence). Here the CDR3 reads CASSMTGLGTEAFF. CDR3 sequence (DNA): TGTGCCAGTAGTATGACAGGGCTGGGGACTGAAGCTTTCTTT.

J is TRBJ2-5 and V is TRBV7-2, with 8 nucleotides matching TRBD1. The CDR3 extends over 15 amino acids. Germline CDR1 reads SGHTA; CDR2 reads FQGNSA. J was trimmed by 5 bases and V by 5 bases; bases with no gene match: 10. The CDR3 sequence is CASSPGAGGAETQYF. Written as DNA, the CDR3 is TGTGCCAGCAGCCCCGGGGCAGGGGGCGCGGAGACCCAGTACTTC.

The rearrangement joins TRBV6-5 to TRBJ2-1; D is possibly TRBD2 (6 bases). The V end lost 1 base, the J end lost 10 bases, and 14 bases lay between the germline ends. Per germline, CDR1 MNHEY and CDR2 SVGAGI. The CDR3 length is 14 residues. The CDR3 protein is CASSYFSGRREQFF. Here the CDR3 DNA reads TGTGCCAGCAGTTACTTTAGCGGCCGAAGAGAGCAGTTCTTC.

The J gene is TRBJ2-1, the V gene TRBV18, with 8 bases that match TRBD1. V lost 6 bases and J lost 9; bases outside the gene matches: 16. The germline V gene has CDR1 KGHSH and CDR2 LQKENI. The CDR3 is made up of 16 amino acids. The CDR3 protein is CASSPNGQGFGSEQFF. The CDR3 nucleotides are TGTGCCAGCTCCCCGAATGGACAGGGTTTTGGTAGTGAGCAGTTCTTC.

Of note for this clone: Other DNA sequences of this sample code for an identical CDR3. The chain recombines TRBV5-1 with TRBJ2-7, with D possibly TRBD2 on 5 matching bases. Trimming removed 4 bases at V and 2 bases at J, with 10 bases between. This CDR3 contains 13 residues. Germline assignment: CDR1 SGHRS and CDR2 YFSETQ. The CDR3 DNA reads TGCGCCAGCAGCCCCGACGGGGCCTACGAGCAGTACTTC. It yields the protein CASSPDGAYEQYF.

The V call is TRBV5-4, the J call TRBJ2-2; the D gene is possibly TRBD1 (6 bases). The CDR3 sequence is 17 residues long. Germline V gives CDR1 SGHNT, CDR2 YYREEE (reference sequence). The V and J ends lost 0 bases and 4 bases respectively, with 16 bases between them. As DNA, the CDR3 is TGTGCCAGCAGCTTGGTCTTACAGGGTGCGGCCACCGGGGAGCTGTTTTTT. This sequence encodes CASSLVLQGAATGELFF.

Only a few counts were recorded for this clone. The chain links TRBV13 to TRBJ2-5, with 7 bases lining up with TRBD2. The CDR3 consists of 13 residues. Germline values: CDR1 PRHDT, CDR2 FYEKMQ (reference sequence). V was pared by 5 bases and J by 4 bases, with 4 bases of the junction left unmatched. This CDR3 reads CASSRLAGETQYF. For the CDR3, the DNA is TGTGCCAGCAGCCGACTAGCCGGAGAGACCCAGTACTTC.

This chain joins TRBV10-3 and TRBJ2-1; 11 bases fit TRBD2. The germline gives CDR1 ENHRY, CDR2 SYGVKD. V shed 2 bases, J shed 3 bases, and the junction held 6 bases outside the gene matches. CDR3 size: 17 residues. The CDR3 DNA follows: TGTGCCATCAGTGAGCCCACTAGCGGGGGAGACTACAATGAGCAGTTCTTC. It yields the protein CAISEPTSGGDYNEQFF.

In this sample, this clone turned up a few times. The rearrangement links TRBV9 to TRBJ2-3, with TRBD2 as a possible D gene (5 bases). This CDR3 comprises 15 residues. Trimming shortened V by 0 bases and J by 2 bases, and 10 bases separated the two germline ends. The germline gives CDR1 SGDLS, CDR2 YYNGEE. The CDR3 DNA reads as TGTGCCAGCAGCGTAGGGGTAGCGCTCACAGATACGCAGTATTTT. As protein: CASSVGVALTDTQYF.

Note on this clone: Since no conserved phenylalanine or tryptophan closes the CDR3, a read error is the likely cause. The DNA is omitted, as the CDR3 cannot be located on it reliably, and the CDR3 follows TCRdb's listing. The CDR3 loop is CASSSPGHS. This chain connects TRBV2 to TRBJ1-1; the table's D call TRBD1 went unverified against the DNA. CDR1 and CDR2 (germline): SNHLY, FYNNEI. With termini counted, the CDR3 has 9 amino acids.

As DNA, the CDR3 is TGTGCCAGCAGCTTAGAAGGGAGGGATTCACCCCTCCACTTT. The encoded protein is CASSLEGRDSPLHF. This chain uses TRBV7-2 with TRBJ1-6; unclear D gene. The CDR3 consists of 14 residues. Germline assignment: CDR1 SGHTA and CDR2 FQGNSA. Between the trimmed V and J ends, which lost 1 base and 8 bases, there was a span of 9 bases.

This chain joins TRBV29-1 and TRBJ1-2; 7 bases align to TRBD1. CDR1 SQVTM and CDR2 ANQGSEA come from the germline V gene. The CDR3 length is 14 residues. V gave up 8 bases and J gave up 0 bases; unmatched junction bases: 9. This chain's CDR3 is CSLGGDSSNYGYTF. CDR3 DNA sequence: TGCAGCCTCGGAGGGGACAGCTCTAACTATGGCTACACCTTC.

The chain has TRBV19 and TRBJ1-2; TRBD1 matches 10 bases. Germline V lookup: CDR1 LNHDA, CDR2 SQIVND (reference sequence). CDR3 size: 13 residues. The CDR3 spells CATGTGANYGYTF. DNA of the CDR3: TGTGCAACGGGGACAGGGGCCAACTATGGCTACACCTTC. The full variable domain, in which reference TRBV19 and TRBJ1-2 provide the parts outside the CDR3, is DGGITQSPKYLFRKEGQNVTLSCEQNLNHDAMYWYRQDPGQGLRLIYYSQIVNDFQKGDIAEGYSVSREKKESFPLTVTSAQKNPTAFYLCATGTGANYGYTFGSGTRLTVV.

The chain is built from TRBV19 and TRBJ1-5, with D perhaps TRBD1 (5 bases). The CDR3 is 12 residues long. V was trimmed by 8 bases and J by 4 bases, leaving 9 bases between them. CDR1 is LNHDA and CDR2 is SQIVND in the germline V gene (reference sequence). The CDR3 reads CASGALNQPQHF. The DNA of the CDR3 is TGTGCCAGTGGGGCCTTGAATCAGCCCCAGCATTTT.

The V and J genes are TRBV7-2 and TRBJ2-5; the D is unclear. V was cut by 5 bases and J by 1 base, with 11 bases left in between. This CDR3 contains 14 residues. The germline gives CDR1 SGHTA, CDR2 FQGNSA. CDR3 nucleotide sequence: TGTGCCAGCAGCACCCCCGAGTTCCAAGAGACCCAGTACTTC. As protein: CASSTPEFQETQYF. The full variable domain, rest sourced from reference TRBV7-2 and TRBJ2-5, is GAGVSQSPSNKVTEKGKDVELRCDPISGHTALYWYRQSLGQGLEFLIYFQGNSAPDKSGLPSDRFSAERTGGSVSTLTIQRTQQEDSAVYLCASSTPEFQETQYFGPGTRLLVL.

The V gene is TRBV5-5, the J gene TRBJ2-7; tentative D call: TRBD1 (6 bases). The CDR3 extends over 14 amino acids. Germline lookup yields CDR1 SGHKS and CDR2 YYEKEE (reference sequence). V gave up 4 bases and J gave up 7 bases, with 18 bases separating them. CDR3 in amino acids: CASSPPGTPEEQYF. In DNA form, the CDR3 reads TGTGCCAGCAGCCCCCCCGGGACACCTGAGGAGCAGTACTTC.

The V and J genes are TRBV5-1 and TRBJ1-2, with TRBD1 matching over 12 bases. V gave up 3 bases and J gave up 8 bases; unmatched junction bases: 2. CDR3 length equals 13 residues. In germline, CDR1 is SGHRS, CDR2 YFSETQ. The CDR3 nucleotides are TGCGCCAGCAGCTGGGGACAGGGGGCAGGCTACACCTTC. This translates into CASSWGQGAGYTF.

This rearrangement joins TRBV28 to TRBJ1-1; 10 bases align to TRBD1. J gave up 4 bases and V 7 bases, and 6 bases lay outside the gene matches. Looked up from germline, CDR1 is MDHEN and CDR2 is SYDVKM. The CDR3 consists of 14 residues. The CDR3 DNA reads as TGTGCCAGCACCTCGACAGGGGGCCTCACTGAAGCTTTCTTT. This gives the protein CASTSTGGLTEAFF. Using reference TRBV28 and TRBJ1-1 for the parts outside the CDR3, the full variable domain is DVKVTQSSRYLVKRTGEKVFLECVQDMDHENMFWYRQDPGLGLRLIYFSYDVKMKEKGDIPEGYSVSREKKERFSLILESASTNQTSMYLCASTSTGGLTEAFFGQGTRLTVV.

The chain uses TRBV5-1 and TRBJ2-7, with D tentatively TRBD2 (6 bases). CDR1 is SGHRS and CDR2 is YFSETQ in the germline V gene. Between the trimmed V and J ends, which lost 0 bases and 3 bases, there was a span of 16 bases. CDR3 length equals 16 residues. Here the CDR3 DNA reads TGCGCCAGCAGCTTGGTAGTCGGGACTGAAGACTACGAGCAGTACTTC. Encoded protein: CASSLVVGTEDYEQYF.

This clone was seen a few times. The rearrangement links TRBV6-5 to TRBJ1-2; D gene ambiguous. CDR3 size: 13 residues. V was trimmed by 3 bases and J by 6 bases, leaving 11 bases between them. Germline CDR1 reads MNHEY; CDR2 reads SVGAGI. The CDR3: CASSYMGQDGYTF. DNA of the CDR3: TGTGCCAGCAGTTATATGGGTCAGGATGGCTACACCTTC.

This clone was detected only a few times. The chain combines TRBV11-2 with TRBJ2-1, with D perhaps matching TRBD2 (5 bases). Trimming pared 5 bases from V and 8 bases from J, leaving 13 bases between. The germline CDR1 and CDR2 sequences are SGHAT and FQNNGV. The CDR3 totals 13 residues. In nucleotides, the CDR3 is TGTGCCAGCAGCCCAGGTCCCGGGGATGAGCAGTTCTTC. This encodes CASSPGPGDEQFF.

The V gene is TRBV12-5, the J gene TRBJ2-1, with TRBD1 matching 7 bases. Per the germline V gene, CDR1 is LGHNT and CDR2 is FRNRAP. The CDR3 is 14 residues long. The junction had 6 bases not matched to a gene; V was cut back by 8 bases and J by 2 bases. The CDR3 coding sequence is TGTGCTAGTTCGCCGGGACAGACCTACAATGAGCAGTTCTTC. Its protein is CASSPGQTYNEQFF.

The chain recombines TRBV27 with TRBJ2-3, with TRBD2 matching 14 bases. The ends lost 5 bases at V and 2 bases at J; junction bases unmatched: 3. The CDR3 covers 16 residues. Germline CDR1 is MNHEY and CDR2 is SMNVEV (reference sequence). CDR3 residues: CASSAGLAGVTDTQYF. The CDR3 DNA reads as TGTGCCAGCAGTGCGGGACTAGCGGGGGTCACAGATACGCAGTATTTT.